This T cell receptor beta chain was obtained from a study of blood T cells in healthy people across ages. A second PCR of about 6 to 12 cycles used a sample-barcoded 5' primer and a J-beta primer mix. Each cDNA was tagged by a template-switch adaptor containing 12 random nucleotides. TCRdb re-derived calls from the 5' RACE reads in MiXCR, one entry per CDR3 protein. This table holds around 1,500,000 distinct CDR3 sequences, roughly 30% found once. Total RNA, at least 6 micrograms per sample, came from PBMCs. Regarding the study as a whole: Researchers report that TCR beta diversity correlated strongly with naive T cell percentage. Relative to aged donors, long-lived donors carried more naive CD4+ cells and displayed higher diversity.

About this clonotype: The antigen is undetermined.

Germline V lookup: CDR1 SGHTA, CDR2 FQGNSA. The CDR3 covers 15 residues. The V and J ends lost 4 bases and 5 bases respectively, with 17 bases between them. This chain uses TRBV7-2 with TRBJ1-2; perhaps TRBD1 as D (6 bases). Sequencing used blood. The TCR was taken from a woman aged 25 to 39 in good health. The CDR3 DNA sequence: TGTGCCAGCAGCTCATCAGGGGACGATCGGTATGGCTACACCTTC. Amino acid sequence: CASSSSGDDRYGYTF.